Below, 27 T cell receptor beta chains from the same sample are listed, as sequenced in a study of B cell selection in AIRE deficiency. The repertoire was sequenced with immunoSEQ multiplex PCR; TCRdb's copy has only in-frame clones and lacks some. The table has 20,000 to 25,000 clones, about 94% seen once. Regulatory T cells were sorted as CD4+CD25hiCD127low/negative. The sequencing sample was made of Tregs sorted from PBMCs. All receptors come from a human donor with AIRE deficiency.

CDR3 sequence reads: CSALTLPEQYF. In DNA form, the CDR3 reads TGCAGTGCTCTTACGCTACCCGAGCAGTACTTC. This chain joins TRBV20-1 and TRBJ2-7; no firm D call. V was shortened by 5 bases and J by 6 bases, with 11 bases between the two germline ends. Per germline, CDR1 DFQATT and CDR2 SNEGSKA (reference sequence). CDR3 size: 11 residues.

The rearrangement links TRBV9 to TRBJ2-3; tentatively, D is TRBD2 (6 bases). Germline lookup yields CDR1 SGDLS and CDR2 YYNGEE. Trimming shortened V by 4 bases and J by 0 bases, and 15 bases separated the two germline ends. The CDR3 is made up of 16 amino acids. The chain's CDR3 is CASSTRLGGSTDTQYF. Written as DNA, the CDR3 is TGTGCCAGCAGCACCAGACTAGGCGGTAGCACAGATACGCAGTATTTT.

The V and J genes are TRBV27 and TRBJ2-1; TRBD2 matches 10 bases. The V gene's germline CDR1 is MNHEY and CDR2 SMNVEV (reference sequence). CDR3 size: 15 residues. V gave up 5 bases and J gave up 8 bases; unmatched junction bases: 9. The CDR3 loop is CASSPLAGAGDEQFF. The DNA for the CDR3 is TGTGCCAGCAGTCCCCTAGCGGGAGCGGGTGATGAGCAGTTCTTC.

The chain is built from TRBV7-2 and TRBJ1-4; 10 bases fit TRBD1. The CDR3 runs 15 residues. J lost 8 bases, V lost 1 base, and 4 bases had no gene match. CDR1 and CDR2 (germline): SGHTA, FQGNSA. The CDR3 coding sequence is TGTGCCAGCAGCTTAGGGTGGGACAGGGGCGAAAAACTGTTTTTT. This encodes CASSLGWDRGEKLFF. Variable domain in full (rest from reference TRBV7-2 and TRBJ1-4): GAGVSQSPSNKVTEKGKDVELRCDPISGHTALYWYRQSLGQGLEFLIYFQGNSAPDKSGLPSDRFSAERTGGSVSTLTIQRTQQEDSAVYLCASSLGWDRGEKLFFGSGTQLSVL.

The chain recombines TRBV5-1 with TRBJ2-3; D is uncertain. V was pared by 4 bases and J by 4 bases, with 7 bases between. Germline CDR1 reads SGHRS; CDR2 reads YFSETQ. The CDR3 sequence is 12 residues long. CDR3 DNA sequence: TGCGCCAGCAGCCCGTTAGCAGATACGCAGTATTTT. Translation gives CASSPLADTQYF.

This clone was picked up one time. DNA of the CDR3: TGTGCCAGCAGGGGGACTAGCGGACCCATCTACGAGCAGTACTTC. Protein: CASRGTSGPIYEQYF. J is TRBJ2-7 and V is TRBV6-6, with 11 bases identical to TRBD2. The V gene's germline CDR1 is MNHNY and CDR2 SVGAGI (reference sequence). The CDR3 is made up of 15 amino acids. V lost 6 bases and J lost 3; bases outside the gene matches: 7.

The chain recombines TRBV7-2 with TRBJ2-1, with 10 bases fitting TRBD2. From germline, CDR1 is SGHTA and CDR2 FQGNSA. The ends lost 0 bases at V and 1 base at J; junction bases unmatched: 9. The length of the CDR3 is 19 residues. The CDR3 is CASSLAPGLAGVSYNEQFF. CDR3 nucleotides: TGTGCCAGCAGCTTAGCGCCGGGGCTAGCGGGAGTATCCTACAATGAGCAGTTCTTC.

CDR3 sequence: CASSKELWTSYGYTF. As DNA, the CDR3 is TGTGCCAGCAGTAAAGAATTGTGGACATCGTATGGCTACACCTTC. The chain uses TRBV6-1 and TRBJ1-2; a possible D gene is TRBD1 (5 bases). The CDR3 runs to 15 residues. V lost 5 bases and J lost 5, with 18 bases in between. Germline CDR1 is MNHNS and CDR2 is SASEGT.

The chain carries TRBV2 and TRBJ2-6; possibly TRBD2 for D (5 bases). The CDR3 spans 14 residues. Germline V lookup: CDR1 SNHLY, CDR2 FYNNEI. The V end was cut by 3 bases, the J end by 4 bases, with 7 bases between. Here the CDR3 reads CASSEGAGANVLTF. The CDR3 nucleotides are TGTGCCAGCAGTGAGGGAGCCGGGGCCAACGTCCTGACTTTC.

This chain links TRBV14 with TRBJ2-7; the match to TRBD2 covers 8 bases. In germline, CDR1 is SGHDN, CDR2 FVKESK. This CDR3 region has 15 residues. V trimming: 6 bases; J trimming: 3 bases; junction bases outside the gene matches: 10. CDR3 coding DNA: TGTGCCAGCAGTCCCCGACTAGCGAAACACTACGAGCAGTACTTC. This codes for CASSPRLAKHYEQYF. The entire variable domain, with the rest obtained from reference TRBV14 and TRBJ2-7, is as follows: EAGVTQFPSHSVIEKGQTVTLRCDPISGHDNLYWYRRVMGKEIKFLLHFVKESKQDESGMPNNRFLAERTGGTYSTLKVQPAELEDSGVYFCASSPRLAKHYEQYFGPGTRLTVT.

This clone appeared a single time. V and J are TRBV28 and TRBJ1-5; D possibly corresponds to TRBD1 (5 bases). CDR3 length equals 12 residues. Trimming took off 4 bases at V and 6 bases at J, with 7 bases between the two ends. Germline V gene data show CDR1 as MDHEN and CDR2 as SYDVKM. In nucleotides, the CDR3 is TGTGCCAGCAGTTGGGGGGGTCAGCCCCAGCATTTT. Translation: CASSWGGQPQHF. The full variable domain, completed using reference TRBV28 and TRBJ1-5, is DVKVTQSSRYLVKRTGEKVFLECVQDMDHENMFWYRQDPGLGLRLIYFSYDVKMKEKGDIPEGYSVSREKKERFSLILESASTNQTSMYLCASSWGGQPQHFGDGTRLSIL.

CDR3 sequence: CAISGQNTGELFF. The CDR3 DNA reads as TGTGCCATCAGTGGACAGAACACCGGGGAGCTGTTTTTT. The J gene is TRBJ2-2, the V gene TRBV10-3; no clear D. The CDR3 sequence is 13 residues long. The ends were cut back, 4 bases at V and 1 base at J, with 4 bases in the middle. The V gene's germline CDR1 is ENHRY and CDR2 SYGVKD.

The chain uses TRBV28 and TRBJ1-5; D ambiguous. This CDR3 is 12 amino acids long. Looked up from germline, CDR1 is MDHEN and CDR2 is SYDVKM. The V gene lost 4 bases and the J gene lost 9 bases, with 10 bases spanning the gap. CDR3 protein: CASSSVARPQHF. The CDR3, as DNA: TGTGCCAGCAGTTCGGTGGCGAGGCCCCAGCATTTT.

DNA of the CDR3: TGTGCCAGCAGCCCCCGGGACGGATATTACGAGCAGTACTTC. Residues: CASSPRDGYYEQYF. This rearrangement joins TRBV11-2 to TRBJ2-7; D may match TRBD1 or TRBD2 (5 bases each). Trimming cost V 5 bases and J 4 bases, with 15 bases left between them. This CDR3 has 14 residues. In germline, CDR1 is SGHAT, CDR2 FQNNGV.

The chain employs TRBV7-8 and TRBJ2-7; TRBD2 agrees at 8 bases. V lost 5 bases and J lost 2; bases outside the gene matches: 5. Germline V lookup: CDR1 SGHVS, CDR2 FQNEAQ. CDR3 length equals 14 residues. CDR3 sequence reads: CASSPRGGTYEQYF. CDR3 sequence (DNA): TGTGCCAGCAGCCCCCGGGGGGGGACCTACGAGCAGTACTTC.

The chain links TRBV5-1 to TRBJ2-1; 9 bases line up with TRBD2. V lost 4 bases, J lost 6 bases, and 5 bases stayed unmatched. The CDR3 is 14 residues long. Germline V gene data show CDR1 as SGHRS and CDR2 as YFSETQ. CDR3 sequence: CASSVGTSTNEQFF. DNA of the CDR3: TGCGCCAGCAGCGTGGGGACTAGCACCAATGAGCAGTTCTTC. Filled out from reference TRBV5-1 and TRBJ2-1, the complete variable domain reads KAGVTQTPRYLIKTRGQQVTLSCSPISGHRSVSWYQQTPGQGLQFLFEYFSETQRNKGNFPGRFSGRQFSNSRSEMNVSTLELGDSALYLCASSVGTSTNEQFFGPGTRLTVL.

This chain links TRBV25-1 with TRBJ2-3; D remains ambiguous. This CDR3 has 13 amino acids. V lost 1 base and J 3 bases, leaving 5 bases between the germline ends. Germline lookup yields CDR1 MGHDK and CDR2 SYGVNS. The CDR3: CASSELKTDTQYF. The DNA of the CDR3 is TGTGCCAGCAGTGAATTAAAGACAGATACGCAGTATTTT.

Comment on this clone: Other DNA sequences from this sample encode an identical CDR3 as well. The V gene is TRBV14, the J gene TRBJ1-4; the D is unclear. CDR1 SGHDN and CDR2 FVKESK come from the germline V gene. Trimming took 4 bases from V and 10 from J, leaving 16 bases between them. This CDR3 spans 14 amino acids. In DNA form, the CDR3 reads TGTGCCAGCAGCCTTTCGGGATTTGCCGTAAAACTGTTTTTT. Protein sequence: CASSLSGFAVKLFF.

This sequence joins TRBV4-1 and TRBJ2-5, with TRBD2 identical over 8 bases. There are 16 residues in the CDR3. The V segment lost 4 bases and the J segment 5 bases; nucleotides outside the gene matches: 12. Per the germline V gene, CDR1 is MGHRA and CDR2 is YSYEKL. CDR3 DNA sequence: TGCGCCAGCAGCCCCATGGGCGGGAGGATCGGGGAGACCCAGTACTTC. Amino acids: CASSPMGGRIGETQYF.

This sequence joins TRBV19 and TRBJ1-5, with unresolved D. V lost 0 bases and J 6 bases, leaving 6 bases between the germline ends. This CDR3 contains 13 residues. Per germline, CDR1 LNHDA and CDR2 SQIVND (reference sequence). The chain's CDR3 is CASSIEVSQPQHF. The CDR3 DNA is TGTGCCAGTAGTATAGAGGTGAGTCAGCCCCAGCATTTT.

The chain combines TRBV4-2 with TRBJ2-7; 13 nucleotides agree with TRBD2. CDR3 length: 21 residues. V lost 3 bases to trimming and J lost 4 bases; unmatched junction nucleotides: 21. CDR1 and CDR2 (germline): LGHNA, YNFKEQ. The CDR3 reads CASSQIGLAGVPIHFPYEQYF. The CDR3 region has the DNA TGTGCCAGCAGCCAGATTGGACTAGCGGGAGTCCCGATCCATTTCCCTTACGAGCAGTACTTC.

V usage is TRBV5-1 and J usage is TRBJ2-3, with D unclear. CDR1 and CDR2 (germline): SGHRS, YFSETQ. This CDR3 spans 14 amino acids. The V end lost 1 base, the J end lost 0 bases, and 6 bases lay between the germline ends. The CDR3 DNA reads TGCGCCAGCAGCTTGTCAAGGAGCACAGATACGCAGTATTTT. Protein: CASSLSRSTDTQYF.

V is TRBV30 and J is TRBJ2-7; D is undetermined. Germline V lookup: CDR1 GTSNPN, CDR2 SVGIG (reference sequence). Trimming removed 5 bases from V and 2 bases from J, with 13 bases in between. The CDR3 extends over 13 amino acids. The CDR3 nucleotides read TGTGCCTGGGAGGTAGGCCGGGCCTACGAGCAGTACTTC. Amino acids: CAWEVGRAYEQYF. Supplemented by reference TRBV30 and TRBJ2-7, the full variable domain reads SQTIHQWPATLVQPVGSPLSLECTVEGTSNPNLYWYRQAAGRGLQLLFYSVGIGQISSEVPQNLSASRPQDRQFILSSKKLLLSDSGFYLCAWEVGRAYEQYFGPGTRLTVT.

This clone has only one observation. The chain carries TRBV5-4 and TRBJ1-2, with D unresolved. The CDR3 contains 13 residues. In germline, CDR1 is SGHNT, CDR2 YYREEE (reference sequence). The germline V and J ends were trimmed by 2 bases and 4 bases, with 9 bases remaining between them. The CDR3, as DNA: TGTGCCAGCAGCTTAAATAGGGTCTATGGCTACACCTTC. This sequence encodes CASSLNRVYGYTF.

The chain joins TRBV6-5 to TRBJ2-3, with 9 bases lining up with TRBD1. This CDR3 contains 16 residues. Trimming took 6 bases from V and 1 from J; bases not matched to a gene: 8. Germline CDR1 is MNHEY and CDR2 is SVGAGI. The CDR3 DNA reads TGTGCCAGCAGCTACAGGGGGCCGGTGGGCACAGATACGCAGTATTTT. Protein: CASSYRGPVGTDTQYF.

The chain is built from TRBV7-3 and TRBJ2-2; 9 bases match TRBD2. Germline V gene lookup returns CDR1 SGHTA and CDR2 FQGTGA. CDR3 length: 17 amino acids. With 0 bases clipped from V and 1 base from J, the junction kept 3 bases outside the gene matches. CDR3 sequence: CASSLTLAGLNTGELFF. The CDR3 region has the DNA TGTGCCAGCAGCTTAACCCTAGCGGGACTGAACACCGGGGAGCTGTTTTTT. The full variable domain, with the rest looked up from reference TRBV7-3 and TRBJ2-2, is GAGVSQTPSNKVTEKGKYVELRCDPISGHTALYWYRQSLGQGPEFLIYFQGTGAADDSGLPNDRFFAVRPEGSVSTLKIQRTERGDSAVYLCASSLTLAGLNTGELFFGEGSRLTVL.

The chain joins TRBV4-1 to TRBJ1-5; 10 nucleotides match TRBD1. Per germline, CDR1 MGHRA and CDR2 YSYEKL. This CDR3 is built from 14 residues. V lost 2 bases to trimming and J lost 9 bases; unmatched junction nucleotides: 4. CDR3 sequence reads: CASSQPDRGMPQHF. The CDR3, as DNA: TGCGCCAGCAGCCAACCGGACAGGGGGATGCCCCAGCATTTT.